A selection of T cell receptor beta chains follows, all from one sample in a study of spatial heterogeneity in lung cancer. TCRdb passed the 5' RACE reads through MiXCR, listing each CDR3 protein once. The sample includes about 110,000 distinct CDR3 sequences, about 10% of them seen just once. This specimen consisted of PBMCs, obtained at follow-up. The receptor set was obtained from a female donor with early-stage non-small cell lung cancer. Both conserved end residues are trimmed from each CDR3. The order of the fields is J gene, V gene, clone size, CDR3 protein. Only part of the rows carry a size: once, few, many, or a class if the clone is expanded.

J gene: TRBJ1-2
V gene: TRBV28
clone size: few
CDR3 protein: ASSPPKQGWYGYT

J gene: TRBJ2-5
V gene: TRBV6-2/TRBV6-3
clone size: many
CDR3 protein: ASSRLPSRQGSETQY

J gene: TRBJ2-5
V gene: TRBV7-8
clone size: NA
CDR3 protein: ASSLSGVFEETQY

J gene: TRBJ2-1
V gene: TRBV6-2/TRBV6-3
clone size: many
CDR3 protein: ASSRPLVGSGVEQF

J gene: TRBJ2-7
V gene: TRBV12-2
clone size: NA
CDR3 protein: ASRLEGTVYEQY

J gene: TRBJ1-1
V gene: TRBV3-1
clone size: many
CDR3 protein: ASSQAGGGTEAF

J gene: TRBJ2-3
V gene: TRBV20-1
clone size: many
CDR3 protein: SARALLAGIQADTQY

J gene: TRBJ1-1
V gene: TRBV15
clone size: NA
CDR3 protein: ATSRADRGTEAF

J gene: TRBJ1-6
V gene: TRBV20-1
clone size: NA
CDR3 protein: SARVGGTVNSPLH

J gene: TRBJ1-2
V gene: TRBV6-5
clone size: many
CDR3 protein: ASSYSGYGYT

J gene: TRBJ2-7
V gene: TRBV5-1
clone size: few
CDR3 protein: ASSSGLAALEQY